This T cell receptor beta chain was identified in a study of tumor and adjacent non-tumor tissue in lung cancer. Across the study: Patients comprised roughly 12 adenocarcinoma, a couple of squamous cell carcinoma and 1 small cell lung cancer. The patients, some ten men and roughly 5 women, were roughly 31 to 85 with stage I to III disease.

Study-level findings and limits: Tumor tissue had significantly higher TCR diversity than normal lung.

The library came from three nested PCR rounds adapted from ARM-PCR protocols. TCRdb fed the multiplex PCR reads into MiXCR, producing one record per CDR3 protein. The table records about 60,000 distinct CDR3 sequences, about 61% of them present only once. This sample's RNA came from whole unsorted tissue. More than 3 cm separated this lung sample from the edge of the tumor. This clonotype was seen a few times. Its target is not known. Mismatch with germline at one junction end may stem from a read error. The CDR3 extends over 14 amino acids. From germline, CDR1 is MDHEN and CDR2 SYDVKM. The chain recombines TRBV28 with TRBJ2-7; D perhaps matches TRBD2 (7 bases). Sequenced material: distant non-tumor lung tissue. This clonotype originated in a man in his 70s with non-small cell lung cancer. The chain's CDR3 is CASSFRTGGNEQYF. The CDR3 region has the DNA TGTGCCAGTAGTTTCCGAACGGGGGGCAACGAGCAGTACTTC.